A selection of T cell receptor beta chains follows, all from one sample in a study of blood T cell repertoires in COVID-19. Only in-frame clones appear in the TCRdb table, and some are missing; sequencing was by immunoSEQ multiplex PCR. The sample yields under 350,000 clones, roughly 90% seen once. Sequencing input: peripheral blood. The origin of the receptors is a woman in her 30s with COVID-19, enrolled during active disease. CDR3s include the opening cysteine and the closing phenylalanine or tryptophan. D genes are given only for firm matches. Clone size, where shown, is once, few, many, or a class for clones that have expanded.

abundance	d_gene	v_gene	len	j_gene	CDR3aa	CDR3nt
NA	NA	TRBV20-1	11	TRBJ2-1	CSVRGYNEQFF	TGCAGCGTCCGGGGCTACAATGAGCAGTTCTTC
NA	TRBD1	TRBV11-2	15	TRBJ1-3	CASSGTGISGNTIYF	TGTGCCAGCAGCGGGACAGGGATCTCTGGAAACACCATATATTTT
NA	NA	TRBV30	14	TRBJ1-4	CAWCAGTTNEKLFF	TGTGCCTGGTGTGCGGGGACAACTAATGAAAAACTGTTTTTT
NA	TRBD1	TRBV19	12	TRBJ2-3	CATGQGTDTQYF	TGTGCCACCGGACAGGGGACAGATACGCAGTATTTT
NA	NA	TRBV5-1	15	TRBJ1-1	CASSVQGVPTTEAFF	TGCGCCAGCAGCGTACAGGGCGTGCCTACCACTGAAGCTTTCTTT
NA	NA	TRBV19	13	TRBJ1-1	CASSGQVNTEAFF	TGTGCCAGTAGTGGTCAGGTGAACACTGAAGCTTTCTTT
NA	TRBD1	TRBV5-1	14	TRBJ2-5	CASSLAGQPETQYF	TGCGCCAGCAGCTTGGCGGGACAGCCGGAGACCCAGTACTTC
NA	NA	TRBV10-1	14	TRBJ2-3	CARESGVRGDTQYF	TGCGCCAGGGAAAGCGGCGTCAGAGGGGATACGCAGTATTTT
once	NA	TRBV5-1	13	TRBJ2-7	CASSLEGRYEQYF	TGCGCCAGCAGCTTGGAGGGGCGCTACGAGCAGTACTTC
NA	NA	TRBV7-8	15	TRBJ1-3	CASSSRVDSGNTIYF	TGTGCCAGCAGCTCCAGGGTCGACTCTGGAAACACCATATATTTT
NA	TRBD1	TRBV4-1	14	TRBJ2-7	CASSADRGAYEQYF	TGCGCCAGCAGCGCCGACAGGGGGGCCTACGAGCAGTACTTC
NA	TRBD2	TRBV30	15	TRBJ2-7	CAWSVSSGIGYEQYF	TGTGCCTGGAGTGTATCGAGCGGGATCGGCTACGAGCAGTACTTC
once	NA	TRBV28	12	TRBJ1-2	CASSLGLYGYTF	TGTGCCAGCAGTTTAGGGCTCTATGGCTACACCTTC
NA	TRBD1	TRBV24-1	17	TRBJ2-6	CATLGTGDSSGANVLTF	TGTGCCACATTGGGGACAGGGGATTCTTCTGGGGCCAACGTCCTGACTTTC
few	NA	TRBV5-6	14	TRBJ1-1	CASSLEQGNTEAFF	TGTGCCAGCAGCTTGGAACAGGGTAACACTGAAGCTTTCTTT
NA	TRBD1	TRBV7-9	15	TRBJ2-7	CASSAGDRGWPEQYF	TGTGCCAGCAGCGCGGGGGACAGGGGATGGCCCGAGCAGTACTTC
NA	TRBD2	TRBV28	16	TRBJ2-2	CASSLHLAGSTGELFF	TGTGCCAGCAGTTTACACCTAGCGGGTAGCACCGGGGAGCTGTTTTTT
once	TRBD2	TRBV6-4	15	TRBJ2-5	CASSPGGGQQETQYF	TGTGCCAGCAGTCCGGGAGGAGGGCAACAAGAGACCCAGTACTTC
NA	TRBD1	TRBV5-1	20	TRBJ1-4	CASSPEGQGAGSATNEKLFF	TGCGCCAGCAGCCCCGAGGGACAGGGGGCTGGTTCGGCAACTAATGAAAAACTGTTTTTT
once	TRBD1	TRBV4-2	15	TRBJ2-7	CASSQVGTVSDEQYF	TGTGCCAGCAGCCAAGTCGGGACAGTTTCAGACGAGCAGTACTTC
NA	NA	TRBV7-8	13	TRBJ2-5	CASSLESRETQYF	TGTGCCAGCAGCTTAGAGAGCCGAGAGACCCAGTACTTC
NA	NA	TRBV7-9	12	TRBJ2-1	CASSLGSYEQFF	TGTGCCAGCAGCTTAGGTAGTTATGAGCAGTTCTTC
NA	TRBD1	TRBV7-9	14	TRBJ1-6	CASSPGQGNSPLHF	TGTGCCAGCAGCCCCGGACAGGGCAATTCACCCCTCCACTTT
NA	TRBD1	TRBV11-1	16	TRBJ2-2	CASSLLGQGRTGELFF	TGTGCCAGCAGCTTATTGGGACAGGGGAGGACCGGGGAGCTGTTTTTT
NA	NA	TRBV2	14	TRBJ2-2	CASSPGLRAGELFF	TGTGCCAGCAGCCCGGGACTGCGTGCCGGGGAGCTGTTTTTT
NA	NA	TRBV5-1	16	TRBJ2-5	CASSWGRTSGRETQYF	TGCGCCAGCAGCTGGGGAAGGACTTCAGGCAGGGAGACCCAGTACTTC
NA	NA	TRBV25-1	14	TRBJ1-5	CASSEQGSASVQHF	TGTGCCAGCAGTGAACAGGGGTCGGCATCAGTCCAGCATTTT
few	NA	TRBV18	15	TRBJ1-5	CASSETGSSNQPQHF	TGTGCCAGCTCCGAGACAGGATCTAGCAATCAGCCCCAGCATTTT
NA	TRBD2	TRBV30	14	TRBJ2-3	CAWRKSGSSDTQYF	TGTGCCTGGAGGAAAAGCGGGAGTTCAGATACGCAGTATTTT
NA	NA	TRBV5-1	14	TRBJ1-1	CASSSGLRGTEAFF	TGCGCCAGCAGCTCCGGACTCCGGGGGACTGAAGCTTTCTTT
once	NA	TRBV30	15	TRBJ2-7	CAWSPFQGIPYEQYF	TGTGCCTGGAGCCCCTTCCAGGGGATACCCTACGAGCAGTACTTC
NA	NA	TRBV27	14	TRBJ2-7	CASSSARGMYEQYF	TGTGCCAGCAGTTCTGCCAGGGGTATGTACGAGCAGTACTTC
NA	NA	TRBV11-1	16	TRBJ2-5	CASSSRGGQMEETQYF	TGTGCCAGCAGCTCTCGAGGCGGGCAGATGGAAGAGACCCAGTACTTC
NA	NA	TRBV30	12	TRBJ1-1	CALLIRNTEAFF	TGTGCCCTTCTAATACGGAACACTGAAGCTTTCTTT
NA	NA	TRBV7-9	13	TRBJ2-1	CASSLTEYNEQFF	TGTGCCAGCAGCTTAACCGAGTACAATGAGCAGTTCTTC
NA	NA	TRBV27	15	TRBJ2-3	CASSLGGGWADTQYF	TGTGCCAGCAGTTTAGGGGGCGGTTGGGCAGATACGCAGTATTTT
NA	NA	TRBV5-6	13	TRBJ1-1	CASSPESSSEAFF	TGTGCCAGCAGCCCCGAGAGCTCTAGTGAAGCTTTCTTT
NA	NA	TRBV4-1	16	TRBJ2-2	CASSRSRTTDTGELFF	TGCGCCAGCAGCCGGTCCCGGACTACTGACACCGGGGAGCTGTTTTTT
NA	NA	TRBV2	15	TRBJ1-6	CASREGISGNSPLHF	TGTGCCAGCAGGGAGGGCATTTCGGGGAATTCACCCCTCCACTTT
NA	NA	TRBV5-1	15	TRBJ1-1	CASSLGMQGNTEAFF	TGCGCCAGCAGCTTGGGGATGCAGGGGAACACTGAAGCTTTCTTT
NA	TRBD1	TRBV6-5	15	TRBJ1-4	CASSYSGQGGEKLFF	TGTGCCAGCAGTTACTCGGGACAGGGTGGTGAAAAACTGTTTTTT
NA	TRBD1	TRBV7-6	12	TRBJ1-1	CASSPWTGAAFF	TGTGCCAGCAGCCCGTGGACAGGCGCGGCTTTCTTT
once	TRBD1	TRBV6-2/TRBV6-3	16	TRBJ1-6	CASSSPGPRGYSPLHF	TGTGCCAGCAGCTCCCCGGGGCCCAGGGGGTATTCACCCCTCCACTTT
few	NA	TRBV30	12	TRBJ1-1	CAFGQTNTEAFF	TGTGCTTTCGGACAGACGAACACTGAAGCTTTCTTT
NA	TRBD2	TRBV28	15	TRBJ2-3	CASTSLAGGSDTQYF	TGTGCCAGCACCTCACTAGCGGGAGGGTCAGATACGCAGTATTTT
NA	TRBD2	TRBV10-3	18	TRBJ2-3	CATRGLADTARSTDTQYF	TGTGCCACCCGCGGACTAGCGGATACCGCCAGGAGCACAGATACGCAGTATTTT
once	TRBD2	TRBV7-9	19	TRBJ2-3	CASSAILAGGAGSTDTQYF	TGTGCCAGCAGCGCGATTCTAGCGGGAGGGGCCGGAAGCACAGATACGCAGTATTTT
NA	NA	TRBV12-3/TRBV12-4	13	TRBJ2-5	CASSFIDQETQYF	TGTGCCAGCAGTTTTATAGACCAAGAGACCCAGTACTTC
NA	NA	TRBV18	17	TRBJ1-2	CASSPISPGVGGYGYTF	TGTGCCAGCTCACCGATCTCCCCCGGCGTGGGGGGCTATGGCTACACCTTC
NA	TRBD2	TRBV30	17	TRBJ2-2	CAWSTPGSGVIAGELFF	TGTGCCTGGAGTACCCCCGGAAGCGGGGTTATCGCCGGGGAGCTGTTTTTT